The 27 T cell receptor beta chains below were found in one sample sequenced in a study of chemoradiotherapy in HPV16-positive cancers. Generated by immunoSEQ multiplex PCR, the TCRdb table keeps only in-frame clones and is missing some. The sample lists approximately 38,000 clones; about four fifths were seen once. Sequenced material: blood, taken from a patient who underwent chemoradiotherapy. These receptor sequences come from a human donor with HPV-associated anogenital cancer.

CDR3 protein: CASSRGLVETQYF. CDR3 nucleotides: TGTGCCAGCAGCAGGGGACTAGTGGAGACCCAGTACTTC. The chain combines TRBV7-2 with TRBJ2-5; 8 nucleotides line up with TRBD2. The CDR3 runs to 13 residues. Germline CDR1 SGHTA, CDR2 FQGNSA. V lost 5 bases and J lost 5; bases outside the gene matches: 4.

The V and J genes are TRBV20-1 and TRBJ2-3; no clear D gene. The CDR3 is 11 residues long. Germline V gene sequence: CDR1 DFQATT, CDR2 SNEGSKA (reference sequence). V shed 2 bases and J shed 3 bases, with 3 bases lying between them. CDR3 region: CSARQTDTQYF. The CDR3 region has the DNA TGCAGTGCTAGACAAACAGATACGCAGTATTTT.

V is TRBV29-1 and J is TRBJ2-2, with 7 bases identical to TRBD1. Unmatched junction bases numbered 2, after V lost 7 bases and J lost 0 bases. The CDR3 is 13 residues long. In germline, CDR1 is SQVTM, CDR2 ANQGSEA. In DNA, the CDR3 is TGCAGCGGACAGGGTGCGAACACCGGGGAGCTGTTTTTT. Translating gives CSGQGANTGELFF.

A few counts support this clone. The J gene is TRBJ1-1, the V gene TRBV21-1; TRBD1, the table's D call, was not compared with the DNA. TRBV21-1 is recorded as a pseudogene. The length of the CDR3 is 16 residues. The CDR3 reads CASSKVGGQGSTEAFF. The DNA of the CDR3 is TGTGCCAGCAGCAAAGTTGGCGGACAGGGGAGCACTGAAGCTTTCTTT.

The CDR3: CASSRTSSGGEETQYF. The CDR3 coding sequence is TGCGCCAGCAGCCGGACCTCTAGCGGGGGGGAAGAGACCCAGTACTTC. The V gene is TRBV5-1, the J gene TRBJ2-5; 12 nucleotides line up with TRBD2. J was trimmed by 3 bases and V by 4 bases; bases with no gene match: 7. CDR1 and CDR2 (germline): SGHRS, YFSETQ. The CDR3 has 16 residues.

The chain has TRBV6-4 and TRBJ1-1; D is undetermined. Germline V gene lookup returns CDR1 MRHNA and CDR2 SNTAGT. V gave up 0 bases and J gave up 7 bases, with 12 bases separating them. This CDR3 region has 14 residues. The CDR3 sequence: CASSDSGIEGEAFF. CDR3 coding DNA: TGTGCCAGCAGTGACTCCGGCATCGAGGGTGAAGCTTTCTTT.

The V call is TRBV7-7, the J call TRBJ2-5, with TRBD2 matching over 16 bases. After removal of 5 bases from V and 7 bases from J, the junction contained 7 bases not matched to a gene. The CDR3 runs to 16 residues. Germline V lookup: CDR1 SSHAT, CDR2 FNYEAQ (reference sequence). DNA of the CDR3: TGTGCCAGCAGCCCAGGGACTAGCGGGGGGGCCAGGACCCAGTACTTC. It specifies CASSPGTSGGARTQYF.

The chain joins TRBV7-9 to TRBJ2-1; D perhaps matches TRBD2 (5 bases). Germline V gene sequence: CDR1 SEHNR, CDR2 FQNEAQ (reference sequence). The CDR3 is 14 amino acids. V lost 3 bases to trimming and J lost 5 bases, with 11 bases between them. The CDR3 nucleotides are TGTGCCAGCAGCTTTGATACTAGAAACAATGAGCAGTTCTTC. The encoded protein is CASSFDTRNNEQFF.

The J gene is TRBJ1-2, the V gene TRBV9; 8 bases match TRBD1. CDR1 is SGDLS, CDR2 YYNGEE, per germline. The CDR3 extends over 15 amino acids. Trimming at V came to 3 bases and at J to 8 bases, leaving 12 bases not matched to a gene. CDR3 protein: CASSAAGGVSKGYTF. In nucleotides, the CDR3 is TGTGCCAGCAGCGCGGCAGGGGGCGTATCGAAAGGCTACACCTTC.

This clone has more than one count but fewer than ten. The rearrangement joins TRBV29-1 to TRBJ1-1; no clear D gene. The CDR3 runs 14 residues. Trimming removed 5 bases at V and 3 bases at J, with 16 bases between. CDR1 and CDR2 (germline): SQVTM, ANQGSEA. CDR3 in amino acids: CSVRFPGLDTEAFF. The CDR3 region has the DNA TGCAGCGTTAGGTTTCCCGGGTTGGACACTGAAGCTTTCTTT.

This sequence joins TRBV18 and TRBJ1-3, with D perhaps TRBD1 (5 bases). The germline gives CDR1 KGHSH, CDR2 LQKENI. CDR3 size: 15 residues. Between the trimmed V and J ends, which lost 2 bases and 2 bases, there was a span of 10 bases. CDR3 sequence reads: CASSPIGRAGNTIYF. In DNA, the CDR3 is TGTGCCAGCTCACCAATCGGCAGGGCTGGAAACACCATATATTTT.

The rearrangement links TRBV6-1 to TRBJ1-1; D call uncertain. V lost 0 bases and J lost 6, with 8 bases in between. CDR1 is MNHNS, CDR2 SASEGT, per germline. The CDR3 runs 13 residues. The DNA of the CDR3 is TGTGCCAGCAGTGAAGCGCTTGGAGCTGAAGCTTTCTTT. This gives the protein CASSEALGAEAFF.

The DNA of the CDR3 is TGTGCCAGCAGCTCCCCAGGGTTGCCCCAGCATTTT. Translating gives CASSSPGLPQHF. The gene calls are TRBV7-2 and TRBJ1-5; possible D gene TRBD1, 5 bases. CDR1 is SGHTA and CDR2 is FQGNSA in the germline V gene. V lost 4 bases and J 9 bases, leaving 10 bases between the germline ends. The CDR3 extends over 12 amino acids.

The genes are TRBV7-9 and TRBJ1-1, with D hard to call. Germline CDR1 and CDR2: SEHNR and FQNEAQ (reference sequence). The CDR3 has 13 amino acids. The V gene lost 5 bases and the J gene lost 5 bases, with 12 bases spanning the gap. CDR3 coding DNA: TGTGCCAGCAGCCAGACGGTAGGGACTGAAGCTTTCTTT. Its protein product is CASSQTVGTEAFF. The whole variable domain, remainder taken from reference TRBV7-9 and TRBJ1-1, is DTGVSQNPRHKITKRGQNVTFRCDPISEHNRLYWYRQTLGQGPEFLTYFQNEAQLEKSRLLSDRFSAERPKGSFSTLEIQRTEQGDSAMYLCASSQTVGTEAFFGQGTRLTVV.

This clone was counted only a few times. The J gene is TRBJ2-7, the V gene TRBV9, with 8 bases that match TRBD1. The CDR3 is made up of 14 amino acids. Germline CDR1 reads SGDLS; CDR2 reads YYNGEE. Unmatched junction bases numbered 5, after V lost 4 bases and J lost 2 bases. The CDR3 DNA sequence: TGTGCCAGCAGCTTGACAGGGGAACCCTACGAGCAGTACTTC. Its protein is CASSLTGEPYEQYF.

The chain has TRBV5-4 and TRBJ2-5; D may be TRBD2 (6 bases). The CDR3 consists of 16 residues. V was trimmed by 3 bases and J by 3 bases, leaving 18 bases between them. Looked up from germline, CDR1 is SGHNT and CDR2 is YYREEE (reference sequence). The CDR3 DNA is TGTGCCAGCAGCTCGGTATCATCGGCTAGCGAAGAGACCCAGTACTTC. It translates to CASSSVSSASEETQYF. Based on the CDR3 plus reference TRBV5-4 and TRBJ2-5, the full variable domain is ETGVTQSPTHLIKTRGQQVTLRCSSQSGHNTVSWYQQALGQGPQFIFQYYREEENGRGNFPPRFSGLQFPNYSSELNVNALELDDSALYLCASSSVSSASEETQYFGPGTRLLVL.

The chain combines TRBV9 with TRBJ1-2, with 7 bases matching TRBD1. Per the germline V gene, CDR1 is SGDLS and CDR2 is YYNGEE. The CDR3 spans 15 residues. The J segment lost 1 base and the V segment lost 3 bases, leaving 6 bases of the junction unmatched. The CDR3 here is CASSASDRYNYGYTF. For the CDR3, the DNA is TGTGCCAGCAGCGCATCGGACAGGTATAACTATGGCTACACCTTC.

The CDR3 loop reads CAWSVRTKHEQYF. The CDR3 bases are TGTGCCTGGAGTGTACGAACTAAACACGAGCAGTACTTC. This chain links TRBV30 with TRBJ2-7; the D is unclear. In germline, CDR1 is GTSNPN, CDR2 SVGIG (reference sequence). The ends were cut back, 0 bases at V and 5 bases at J, with 11 bases in the middle. The CDR3 covers 13 residues.

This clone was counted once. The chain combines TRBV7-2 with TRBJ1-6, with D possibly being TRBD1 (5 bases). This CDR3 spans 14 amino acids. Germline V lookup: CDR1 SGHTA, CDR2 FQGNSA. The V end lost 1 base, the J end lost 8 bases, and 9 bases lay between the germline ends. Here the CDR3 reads CASSLEGSYSPLHF. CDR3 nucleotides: TGTGCCAGCAGCTTAGAGGGGTCCTATTCACCCCTCCACTTT.

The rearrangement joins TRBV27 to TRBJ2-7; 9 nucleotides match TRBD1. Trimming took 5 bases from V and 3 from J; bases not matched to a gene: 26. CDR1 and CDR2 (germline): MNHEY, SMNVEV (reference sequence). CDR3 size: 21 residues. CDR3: CASSTKPPGTGYPPARYEQYF. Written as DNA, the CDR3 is TGTGCCAGCAGTACAAAACCCCCCGGGACAGGGTATCCCCCGGCGCGCTACGAGCAGTACTTC.

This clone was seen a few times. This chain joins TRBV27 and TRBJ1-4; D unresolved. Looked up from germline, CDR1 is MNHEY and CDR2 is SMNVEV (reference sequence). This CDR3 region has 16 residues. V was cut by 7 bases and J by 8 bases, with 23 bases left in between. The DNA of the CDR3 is TGTGCCAGCAAGGTCGGGCGACAAACCGACCAGGAAAAACTGTTTTTT. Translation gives CASKVGRQTDQEKLFF. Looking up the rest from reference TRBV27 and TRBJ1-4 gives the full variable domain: EAQVTQNPRYLITVTGKKLTVTCSQNMNHEYMSWYRQDPGLGLRQIYYSMNVEVTDKGDVPEGYKVSRKEKRNFPLILESPSPNQTSLYFCASKVGRQTDQEKLFFGSGTQLSVL.

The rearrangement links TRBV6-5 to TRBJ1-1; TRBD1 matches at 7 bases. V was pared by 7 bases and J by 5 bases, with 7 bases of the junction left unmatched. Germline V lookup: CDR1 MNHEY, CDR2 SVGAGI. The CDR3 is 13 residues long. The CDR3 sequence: CASTRQGGTEAFF. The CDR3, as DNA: TGTGCCAGCACCCGACAGGGAGGTACTGAAGCTTTCTTT.

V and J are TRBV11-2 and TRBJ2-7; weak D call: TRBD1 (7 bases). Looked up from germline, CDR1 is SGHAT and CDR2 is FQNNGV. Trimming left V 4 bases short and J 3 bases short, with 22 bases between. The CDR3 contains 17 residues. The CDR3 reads CASSSHRGQRRGYEQYF. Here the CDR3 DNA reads TGTGCCAGCAGCTCACATAGGGGGCAGAGGAGGGGCTACGAGCAGTACTTC. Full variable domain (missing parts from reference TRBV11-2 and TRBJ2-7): EAGVAQSPRYKIIEKRQSVAFWCNPISGHATLYWYQQILGQGPKLLIQFQNNGVVDDSQLPKDRFSAERLKGVDSTLKIQPAKLEDSAVYLCASSSHRGQRRGYEQYFGPGTRLTVT.

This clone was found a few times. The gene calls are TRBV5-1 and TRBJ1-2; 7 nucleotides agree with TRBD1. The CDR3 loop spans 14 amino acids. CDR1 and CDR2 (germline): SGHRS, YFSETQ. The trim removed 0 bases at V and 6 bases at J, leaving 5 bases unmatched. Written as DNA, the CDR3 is TGCGCCAGCAGCTTGGCGGGGACAGAGGATGGCTACACCTTC. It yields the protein CASSLAGTEDGYTF.

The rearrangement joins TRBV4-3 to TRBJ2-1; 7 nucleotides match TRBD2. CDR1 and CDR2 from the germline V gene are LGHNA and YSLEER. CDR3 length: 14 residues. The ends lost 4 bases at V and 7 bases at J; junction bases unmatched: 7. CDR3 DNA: TGCGCCAGCAGCCGGGGGGGTAATGGTAATGAGCAGTTCTTC. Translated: CASSRGGNGNEQFF.

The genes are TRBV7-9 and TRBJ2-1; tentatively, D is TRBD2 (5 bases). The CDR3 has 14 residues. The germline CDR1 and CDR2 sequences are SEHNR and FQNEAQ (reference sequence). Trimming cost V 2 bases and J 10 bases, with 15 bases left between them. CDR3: CASSLPRGSSEQFF. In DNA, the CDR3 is TGTGCCAGCAGCTTACCCCGAGGGAGTTCGGAGCAGTTCTTC.

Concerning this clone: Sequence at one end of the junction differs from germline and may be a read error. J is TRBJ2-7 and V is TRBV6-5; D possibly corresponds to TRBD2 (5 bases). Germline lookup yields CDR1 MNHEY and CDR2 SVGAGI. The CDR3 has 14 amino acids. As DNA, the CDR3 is TGTGCCAGCAGTTACTCTCTGGCCGGGGTCCCAGCGGACTTC. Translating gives CASSYSLAGVPADF.